This TCR beta chain was captured in a study of a mutant IDH1 vaccine in newly diagnosed glioma. For the study at large: Patients were started on vaccination 4-6 weeks after radiotherapy alone, or with temozolomide cycles.

Regarding this clone: The antigen is unknown.

Time point in this sample: week 47, end of study. Doses of 300 ug of mutant IDH1 20-mer peptide were given with topical imiquimod. Profiled with immunoSEQ multiplex PCR; TCRdb holds only in-frame clones, not every one. The data hold over 30,000 clones, with around 90% observed a single time. Unmatched junction bases numbered 6, after V lost 0 bases and J lost 4 bases. The CDR3 runs 15 residues. Germline V gene sequence: CDR1 LNHNV, CDR2 YYDKDF (reference sequence). Specimen: PBMCs, collected from a glioma patient whose treatment included an IDH1 peptide vaccine. The sequence came from a woman aged 40-49 years with glioma. The rearrangement uses TRBV15 and TRBJ2-7; 7 bases are shared with TRBD2. The CDR3 nucleotides read TGTGCCACCAGCAGAGAACTAGCGAACCCTTACGAGCAGTACTTC. As protein: CATSRELANPYEQYF.